These T cell receptor beta chains were read from a single sample in a study of blood T cells in healthy people across ages. Each CDR3 protein gets one entry after TCRdb re-called the 5' RACE reads with MiXCR. The table has 800,000 to 1,000,000 distinct CDR3 sequences, approximately 49% seen once. Sequencing input: blood. The receptors derive from a man aged 25-45 years in good health. CDR3s include the opening cysteine and the closing phenylalanine or tryptophan. Each record gives: clone size, V gene, J gene, D gene, CDR3 protein, CDR3 DNA. D genes are given only for firm matches. Clone size is shown for a subset of rows, as once, few, many or a class of expanded clone.

clone size: few; V gene: TRBV29-1; J gene: TRBJ1-1; D gene: NA; CDR3 protein: CSVVAHRNTEAFF; CDR3 DNA: TGCAGCGTTGTCGCACACAGAAACACTGAAGCTTTCTTT
clone size: NA; V gene: TRBV18; J gene: TRBJ1-2; D gene: NA; CDR3 protein: CANSPDPRSGYTF; CDR3 DNA: TGTGCCAACTCACCAGACCCCAGGAGTGGCTACACCTTC
clone size: NA; V gene: TRBV27; J gene: TRBJ1-2; D gene: TRBD1; CDR3 protein: CASSFSQGGDGYTF; CDR3 DNA: TGTGCCAGCAGTTTCTCCCAAGGGGGCGATGGCTACACCTTC
clone size: once; V gene: TRBV5-1; J gene: TRBJ2-7; D gene: NA; CDR3 protein: CASSLEAGGREQYF; CDR3 DNA: TGCGCCAGCAGCTTGGAGGCAGGGGGGCGCGAGCAGTACTTC
clone size: NA; V gene: TRBV27; J gene: TRBJ2-7; D gene: NA; CDR3 protein: CASRSVSYEQYF; CDR3 DNA: TGTGCCAGCAGGTCCGTTTCCTACGAGCAGTACTTC
clone size: NA; V gene: TRBV20-1; J gene: TRBJ1-2; D gene: TRBD1; CDR3 protein: CSATRQGLNYGYTF; CDR3 DNA: TGCAGTGCTACTAGACAGGGACTGAACTATGGCTACACCTTC
clone size: NA; V gene: TRBV21-1; J gene: TRBJ1-2; D gene: NA; CDR3 protein: CASRKRTGGGYGYTF; CDR3 DNA: TGTGCCAGCAGGAAGCGGACAGGGGGAGGCTATGGCTACACCTTC
clone size: few; V gene: TRBV9; J gene: TRBJ1-4; D gene: NA; CDR3 protein: CASSPRGGGPNEKLFF; CDR3 DNA: TGTGCCAGCAGCCCCCGCGGCGGGGGGCCGAATGAAAAACTGTTTTTT
clone size: NA; V gene: TRBV6-4; J gene: TRBJ2-1; D gene: TRBD2; CDR3 protein: CASSDSRGGHNEQFF; CDR3 DNA: TGTGCCAGCAGTGACTCGCGGGGGGGCCACAATGAGCAGTTCTTC
clone size: NA; V gene: TRBV20-1; J gene: TRBJ2-1; D gene: NA; CDR3 protein: CSARDSGRRDQETQFF; CDR3 DNA: TGCAGTGCTAGAGATAGTGGGCGGCGGGACCAAGAGACCCAGTTCTTC
clone size: few; V gene: TRBV2; J gene: TRBJ2-5; D gene: TRBD2; CDR3 protein: CASLERGSVKTQYF; CDR3 DNA: TGTGCCAGCTTAGAGCGGGGTTCAGTGAAGACCCAGTACTTC
clone size: few; V gene: TRBV5-1; J gene: TRBJ1-6; D gene: NA; CDR3 protein: CASSLAGHYSYNSPLHF; CDR3 DNA: TGCGCCAGCAGCTTGGCAGGTCACTACTCCTATAATTCACCCCTCCACTTT
clone size: once; V gene: TRBV7-2; J gene: TRBJ2-7; D gene: TRBD1; CDR3 protein: CASGKTGSGSYEQYF; CDR3 DNA: TGTGCCAGCGGGAAGACAGGGTCGGGCTCCTACGAGCAGTACTTC
clone size: NA; V gene: TRBV20-1; J gene: TRBJ2-7; D gene: TRBD2; CDR3 protein: CSASSAGEYEQYF; CDR3 DNA: TGCAGTGCTAGTTCAGCGGGGGAATACGAGCAGTACTTC
clone size: few; V gene: TRBV11-2; J gene: TRBJ1-1; D gene: TRBD1; CDR3 protein: CASSTRTGTDPNTEAFF; CDR3 DNA: TGTGCCAGCAGCACCCGGACAGGCACCGACCCGAACACTGAAGCTTTCTTT
clone size: few; V gene: TRBV13; J gene: TRBJ1-2; D gene: TRBD1; CDR3 protein: CASSPRQGSHGYTF; CDR3 DNA: TGTGCCAGCAGCCCAAGACAGGGCTCCCATGGCTACACCTTC